Listed below are T cell receptor beta chains from one sample, sequenced in a study of OX40 agonist ivuxolimab in advanced cancers. Profiling relied on immunoSEQ multiplex PCR, and the TCRdb table lists in-frame clones only, not all of them. The table has 20,000 or so clones, around 80% seen once; the top ten hold roughly 29%. The sample here was CD4+ or CD8+ T cells sorted from blood, taken in a trial of the OX40 agonist ivuxolimab. These receptors came from an adult with an advanced solid tumor such as melanoma, head and neck, liver or kidney cancer. CDR3s include the opening cysteine and the closing phenylalanine or tryptophan. Fields, in order: J gene, D gene, V gene, clone size, CDR3 protein. The D gene is left open where the match is weak. The size entry is marked missing in some rows and otherwise reads once, few, many or a size class.

TRBJ2-3 TRBD2 TRBV4-1 once CASSGATSGGADTQYF
TRBJ2-1 TRBD2 TRBV7-9 once CASSPSASGGIYNEQFF
TRBJ1-1 TRBD1 TRBV2 - CASSEDRQGAGTEAFF
TRBJ2-5 TRBD2 TRBV6-5 - CASSYFRGGGEETQYF
TRBJ2-3 TRBD2 TRBV2 few CASSYASGSGDTQYF
TRBJ2-3 TRBD1 TRBV19 - CASSIGTGSTDTQYF
TRBJ1-5 - TRBV10-2 medium-sized CASSEGGSNQPQHF
TRBJ2-7 - TRBV5-5 - CASSSTLAAVEQYF
TRBJ1-2 - TRBV29-1 - CSVLGDSGQPPTYGYTF
TRBJ2-7 TRBD1 TRBV28 - CASSGQGSSYEQYF
TRBJ2-3 - TRBV7-2 once CASSPSAGTDTQYF
TRBJ2-1 - TRBV9 - CASSVLPQTYNEQFF
TRBJ2-1 TRBD2 TRBV7-9 - CASSLNQLAGDNEQFF
TRBJ2-3 - TRBV12-5 - CASGLVAGWPISADTQYF
TRBJ2-5 - TRBV28 - CASRSGLQETQYF
TRBJ2-1 TRBD2 TRBV4-1 few CASSQDRGGTSGRGTYNEQFF
TRBJ2-5 TRBD1 TRBV7-9 - CASSLLGQREETQYF
TRBJ2-7 - TRBV19 - CASSPTSREQYF
TRBJ1-5 - TRBV6-4 once CASSDQGPDNQPQHF
TRBJ2-7 TRBD1 TRBV28 once CASSSTSGQGIAAIWEQYF
TRBJ2-1 TRBD2 TRBV5-1 few CASSPGLAGGSYNEQFF
TRBJ2-2 - TRBV6-5 - CASSYIGVGGELFF
TRBJ1-4 - TRBV18 - CASSPQHNEKLFF
TRBJ1-5 - TRBV5-1 few CASSLFSNQPQHF
TRBJ1-2 - TRBV29-1 - CSVASYGYTF
TRBJ2-7 - TRBV2 - CASRRDANYEQYF
TRBJ2-7 TRBD2 TRBV19 once CASSPVAGVSYEQYF
TRBJ1-2 - TRBV9 few CASSVGGTGYTF
TRBJ2-7 - TRBV7-2 - CASSLVVGGGGVRYEQYF
TRBJ1-1 - TRBV6-6 - CASSYSSGPTEAFF
TRBJ2-1 TRBD2 TRBV30 few CAWSVGAGAYNEQFF
TRBJ2-6 - TRBV5-4 - CASSPSGANVLTF
TRBJ2-7 TRBD1 TRBV7-9 - CASSMGQGARHSYEQYF
- TRBD1 TRBV27 once CASSQTGWDEQYF
TRBJ1-1 - TRBV15 few CATSRDLGYTEAFF
TRBJ2-7 - TRBV5-4 - CASSLQERAYEQYF
TRBJ2-3 - TRBV6-5 - CASSYPPDSYF
TRBJ2-1 - TRBV5-4 - CASSFDGYYTYNEQFF
TRBJ2-7 - TRBV5-4 - CASSFRAGSDEQYF
TRBJ1-2 TRBD1 TRBV6-5 - CASSLGQAFYGYTF
TRBJ1-6 TRBD1 TRBV11-2 - CATSKYRDRDSPLHF
TRBJ2-1 TRBD2 TRBV9 - CASSPSGGVDNEQFF
TRBJ2-4 - TRBV7-9 - CASSLAWGSKNIQYF
TRBJ2-2 TRBD1 TRBV9 once CARSGGQGAWGDTGELFF
TRBJ1-2 - TRBV25-1 few CASSVGGGYGYTF
TRBJ1-1 - TRBV11-2 - CASSFDRWDTEAFF